Each of the 14 T cell receptor beta chains below was sequenced from the same sample in a study of T cell responses to AZD1222 COVID-19 vaccine. Assay: immunoSEQ multiplex PCR; the TCRdb copy retains only in-frame clones and omits some. The sample has 110,000 to 150,000 clones, 80% to 90% seen once; the top ten hold approximately 3.1%. Specimen: peripheral blood, collected on day 0 of AZD1222 vaccination. Every receptor here comes from an adult in good health.

This clone was observed once. The V call is TRBV2, the J call TRBJ2-1, with D unclear. The CDR3 is 12 residues long. Germline lookup yields CDR1 SNHLY and CDR2 FYNNEI. Deletions cut 6 bases from V and 4 bases from J, with 7 bases between. CDR3 residues: CASRDGYNEQFF. The CDR3 bases are TGTGCCAGCAGAGACGGGTACAATGAGCAGTTCTTC.

The gene calls are TRBV29-1 and TRBJ2-7; D might be TRBD1 or TRBD2, each matching 6 bases. The CDR3 sequence is 11 residues long. V was shortened by 7 bases and J by 6 bases, with 13 bases between the two germline ends. Germline V gives CDR1 SQVTM, CDR2 ANQGSEA. CDR3 loop: CSAVQGGEQYF. The DNA of the CDR3 is TGCAGCGCCGTACAGGGAGGCGAGCAGTACTTC.

This chain connects TRBV4-2 to TRBJ1-1; TRBD1 matches 11 bases. CDR3 length: 16 residues. Germline values: CDR1 LGHNA, CDR2 YNFKEQ. With V trimmed by 4 bases and J by 4 bases, 8 bases remained unmatched. The CDR3 loop is CASSLPDGTGGTEAFF. The CDR3 nucleotides read TGTGCCAGCAGCCTTCCGGATGGGACAGGGGGCACTGAAGCTTTCTTT.

The genes are TRBV7-3 and TRBJ2-7, with 8 bases aligning to TRBD2. Germline V gene sequence: CDR1 SGHTA, CDR2 FQGTGA. The CDR3 has 14 amino acids. Losses at the gene ends were 5 bases for V and 4 bases for J; bases not matched to a gene: 7. This CDR3 reads CASSPRGGAYEQYF. As DNA, the CDR3 is TGTGCCAGCAGCCCCCGGGGGGGCGCTTACGAGCAGTACTTC.

The J gene is TRBJ1-1, the V gene TRBV19, with D maybe TRBD1 (6 bases). Germline V gives CDR1 LNHDA, CDR2 SQIVND (reference sequence). The germline V and J ends were trimmed by 1 base and 3 bases, with 12 bases remaining between them. The CDR3 sequence is 15 residues long. The CDR3 coding sequence is TGTGCCAGTAGTATAGGAGGGGGGTTGCACACTGAAGCTTTCTTT. Translating gives CASSIGGGLHTEAFF.

The chain carries TRBV7-2 and TRBJ2-2; TRBD2 agrees at 10 bases. The ends lost 2 bases at V and 6 bases at J; junction bases unmatched: 12. Germline V gene data show CDR1 as SGHTA and CDR2 as FQGNSA. There are 18 residues in the CDR3. CDR3 loop: CASSLYLAGVRGAGELFF. CDR3 bases: TGTGCCAGCAGCTTATATCTAGCGGGGGTCCGTGGGGCCGGGGAGCTGTTTTTT.

The CDR3 reads CASSYRPINYGYTF. The CDR3 DNA follows: TGTGCCAGCAGTTACCGCCCCATCAACTATGGCTACACCTTC. This chain links TRBV6-2 or TRBV6-3 with TRBJ1-2; no firm D call. The ends were cut back, 2 bases at V and 2 bases at J, with 9 bases in the middle. This CDR3 comprises 14 residues. From germline, CDR1 is MNHEY and CDR2 SVGEGT.

The chain combines TRBV29-1 with TRBJ1-6, with 7 bases identical to TRBD1. The CDR3 is 14 residues long. The V and J ends lost 5 bases and 7 bases, in that order; junction bases with no gene match: 8. Germline CDR1 and CDR2: SQVTM and ANQGSEA. CDR3 region: CSVLETGTNSPLHF. CDR3 sequence (DNA): TGCAGCGTTTTGGAGACAGGGACCAATTCACCCCTCCACTTT.

The chain links TRBV5-1 to TRBJ1-6; D is perhaps TRBD1 (5 bases). This CDR3 contains 16 residues. Trimming left V 4 bases short and J 10 bases short, with 21 bases between. Germline V gene sequence: CDR1 SGHRS, CDR2 YFSETQ. In nucleotides, the CDR3 is TGCGCCAGCAGCGGGGGGACGGCCAGTAGACTCTCACCCCTCCACTTT. Translated, it gives CASSGGTASRLSPLHF.

V is TRBV5-1 and J is TRBJ1-4; 7 positions agree with TRBD1. Germline CDR1 and CDR2: SGHRS and YFSETQ. V trimming: 4 bases; J trimming: 13 bases; junction bases outside the gene matches: 16. This CDR3 has 15 amino acids. The CDR3: CASSPEGTASVRLFF. DNA of the CDR3: TGCGCCAGCAGCCCAGAAGGGACAGCCTCAGTAAGACTGTTTTTT.

The chain joins TRBV15 to TRBJ2-1; D remains unclear. This CDR3 is built from 12 residues. Germline V gives CDR1 LNHNV, CDR2 YYDKDF (reference sequence). Trimming cost V 3 bases and J 7 bases, with 7 bases left between them. The CDR3 DNA sequence: TGTGCCACCAGCAGCCTTAGGAATGAGCAGTTCTTC. This codes for CATSSLRNEQFF.

The chain is built from TRBV5-1 and TRBJ1-1, with D unresolved. Per germline, CDR1 SGHRS and CDR2 YFSETQ. The CDR3 has 14 residues. Trimming removed 0 bases at V and 6 bases at J, with 12 bases between. The CDR3 sequence: CASSLDWAQAEAFF. The CDR3 DNA is TGCGCCAGCAGCTTGGACTGGGCTCAGGCTGAAGCTTTCTTT.

The chain employs TRBV7-8 and TRBJ1-1, with a weak D call TRBD1 (5 bases). Germline lookup yields CDR1 SGHVS and CDR2 FQNEAQ. CDR3 length: 14 residues. The V and J ends lost 5 bases and 0 bases respectively, with 10 bases between them. CDR3 loop: CASSPEDMNTEAFF. The CDR3 DNA reads as TGTGCCAGCAGCCCCGAGGACATGAACACTGAAGCTTTCTTT.

The chain recombines TRBV5-1 with TRBJ2-1; 7 positions agree with TRBD1. The germline CDR1 and CDR2 sequences are SGHRS and YFSETQ. The CDR3 runs to 15 residues. Trimming took 8 bases from V and 2 from J; bases not matched to a gene: 10. The CDR3 protein is CASSQGEYTYNEQFF. Here the CDR3 DNA reads TGCGCCAGTTCCCAGGGGGAATACACCTACAATGAGCAGTTCTTC.